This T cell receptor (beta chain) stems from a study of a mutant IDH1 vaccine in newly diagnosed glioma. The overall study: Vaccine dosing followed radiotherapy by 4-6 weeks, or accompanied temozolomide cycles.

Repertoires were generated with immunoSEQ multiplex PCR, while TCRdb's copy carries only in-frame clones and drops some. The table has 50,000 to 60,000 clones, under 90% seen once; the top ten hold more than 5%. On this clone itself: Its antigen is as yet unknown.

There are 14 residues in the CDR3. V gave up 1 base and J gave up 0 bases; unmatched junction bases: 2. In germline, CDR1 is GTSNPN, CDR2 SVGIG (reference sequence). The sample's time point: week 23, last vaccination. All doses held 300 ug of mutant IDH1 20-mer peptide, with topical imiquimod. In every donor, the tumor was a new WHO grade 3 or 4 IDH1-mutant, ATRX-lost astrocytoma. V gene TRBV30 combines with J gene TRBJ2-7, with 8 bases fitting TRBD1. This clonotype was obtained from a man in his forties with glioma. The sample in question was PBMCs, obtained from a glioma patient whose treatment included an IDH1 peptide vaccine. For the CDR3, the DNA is TGTGCCTGGAGTGCGGACAGGGACTCCTACGAGCAGTACTTC. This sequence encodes CAWSADRDSYEQYF.